The sequence of this T cell receptor (beta chain) was determined in a study of T cell repertoires in cytomegalovirus infection. Study overall: An indication of both CMV infection and matching HLA type came from public TCR beta signatures. The study's findings and limits: Dominating the ex vivo response were TCR beta clonotypes that were CMV-specific and HLA-C-restricted. Identification of carriers of CMV plus the relevant HLA was achieved through cumulative public TCR beta family frequency.

Via MiXCR, TCRdb re-called the reads, giving one row per CDR3 protein. The sample lists about 320,000 distinct CDR3 sequences; 9% to 9.5% were seen once. With regard to this clonotype: The antigen remains unidentified.

CDR1 is MGHRA, CDR2 YSYEKL, per germline. Trimming at V came to 4 bases and at J to 7 bases, leaving 7 bases not matched to a gene. The CDR3 spans 14 residues. The rearrangement joins TRBV4-1 to TRBJ2-1, with 7 bases identical to TRBD2. What was sequenced was PBMCs. The clonotype originates from a human donor in good health (CMV status not recorded). Some clones in this sample may be carry-over from other donors' samples. CDR3 protein: CASSPTGLRNEQFF. In nucleotides, the CDR3 is TGCGCCAGCAGCCCCACGGGACTAAGAAATGAGCAGTTCTTC.